This TCR beta chain is drawn from a study of blood T cell repertoires in COVID-19. Patients at the Seattle site were enrolled during active infection and followed longitudinally. The repertoire was sequenced with immunoSEQ multiplex PCR; TCRdb's copy has only in-frame clones and lacks some. The sample has about 200,000 clones, roughly four fifths seen once. This CDR3 spans 16 amino acids. From germline, CDR1 is MNHEY and CDR2 SMNVEV (reference sequence). V dropped 6 bases and J dropped 5 bases, with 22 bases sitting between them. The clonotype comes from a woman aged 80 or over with COVID-19, enrolled during active disease. Sample: peripheral blood. The chain has TRBV27 and TRBJ1-1, with no clear D. CDR3 DNA: TGTGCCAGCAGCCTACATACGGACTCTCTGGGGACTGAAGCTTTCTTT. Its protein is CASSLHTDSLGTEAFF.